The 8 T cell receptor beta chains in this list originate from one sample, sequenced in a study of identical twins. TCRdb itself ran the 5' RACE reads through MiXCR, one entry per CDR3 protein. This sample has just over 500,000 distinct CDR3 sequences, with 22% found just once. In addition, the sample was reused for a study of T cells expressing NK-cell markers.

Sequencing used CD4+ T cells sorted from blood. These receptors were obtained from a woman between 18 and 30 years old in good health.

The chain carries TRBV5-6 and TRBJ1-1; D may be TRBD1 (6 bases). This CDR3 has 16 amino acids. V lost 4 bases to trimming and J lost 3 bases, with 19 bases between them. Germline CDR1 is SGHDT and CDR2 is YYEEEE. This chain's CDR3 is CASSLEWGALYTEAFF. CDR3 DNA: TGTGCCAGCAGCCTAGAATGGGGGGCCTTGTACACTGAAGCTTTCTTT. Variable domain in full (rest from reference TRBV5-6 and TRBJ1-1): DAGVTQSPTHLIKTRGQQVTLRCSPKSGHDTVSWYQQALGQGPQFIFQYYEEEERQRGNFPDRFSGHQFPNYSSELNVNALLLGDSALYLCASSLEWGALYTEAFFGQGTRLTVV.

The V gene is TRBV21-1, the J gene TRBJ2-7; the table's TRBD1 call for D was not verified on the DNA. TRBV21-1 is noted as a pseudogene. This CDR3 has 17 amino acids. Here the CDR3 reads CASSNWTGPQPLYEQYF. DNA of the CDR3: TGTGCCAGCAGCAACTGGACAGGGCCCCAACCTCTCTACGAGCAGTACTTC.

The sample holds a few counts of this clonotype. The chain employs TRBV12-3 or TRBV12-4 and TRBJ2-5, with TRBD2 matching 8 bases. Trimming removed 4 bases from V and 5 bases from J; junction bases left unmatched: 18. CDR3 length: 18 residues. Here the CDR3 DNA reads TGTGCCAGCAGTTCCCAGGATGAAGCGGGAGATACATCGGAGACCCAGTACTTC. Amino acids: CASSSQDEAGDTSETQYF.

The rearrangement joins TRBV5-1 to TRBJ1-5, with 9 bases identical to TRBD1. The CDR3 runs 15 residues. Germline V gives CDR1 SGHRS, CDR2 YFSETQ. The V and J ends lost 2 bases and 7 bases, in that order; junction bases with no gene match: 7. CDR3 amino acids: CASSFGDREKQPQHF. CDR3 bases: TGCGCCAGCAGCTTTGGGGACAGGGAAAAGCAGCCCCAGCATTTT.

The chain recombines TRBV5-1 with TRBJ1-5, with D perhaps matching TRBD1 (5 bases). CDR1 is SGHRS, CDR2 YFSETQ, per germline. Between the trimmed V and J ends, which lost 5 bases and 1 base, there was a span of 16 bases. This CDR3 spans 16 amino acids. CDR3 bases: TGCGCCAGCAGTCCCGGGTCAGGGATCAGCAATCAGCCCCAGCATTTT. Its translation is CASSPGSGISNQPQHF.

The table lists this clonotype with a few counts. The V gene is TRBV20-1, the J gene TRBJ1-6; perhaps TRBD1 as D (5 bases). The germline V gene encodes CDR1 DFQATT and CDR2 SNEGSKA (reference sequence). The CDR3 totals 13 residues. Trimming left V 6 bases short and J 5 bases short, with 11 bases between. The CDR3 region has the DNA TGCAGTGCATCGACAGACGATAATTCACCCCTCCACTTT. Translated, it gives CSASTDDNSPLHF.

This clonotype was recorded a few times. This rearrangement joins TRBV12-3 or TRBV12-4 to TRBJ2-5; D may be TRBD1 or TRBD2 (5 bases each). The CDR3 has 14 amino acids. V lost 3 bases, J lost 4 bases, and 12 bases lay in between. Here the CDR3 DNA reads TGTGCCAGCAGTTTGTGGGACGAGGGAGAGACCCAGTACTTC. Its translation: CASSLWDEGETQYF.

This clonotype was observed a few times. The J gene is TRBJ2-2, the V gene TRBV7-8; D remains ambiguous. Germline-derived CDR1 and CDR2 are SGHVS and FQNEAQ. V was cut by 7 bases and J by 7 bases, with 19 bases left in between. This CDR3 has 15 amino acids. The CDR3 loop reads CASKLTFPGGGELFF. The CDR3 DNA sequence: TGTGCCAGCAAATTGACTTTTCCTGGCGGCGGGGAGCTGTTTTTT.